The 13 T cell receptor beta chains below come from one sample, sequenced in a study of shared clonotypes between healthy human individuals. Data came from immunoSEQ multiplex PCR; TCRdb stores just in-frame clones and leaves some out. The sample records approximately 720,000 clones, around 72% being singletons. The sample consisted of memory CD4+ T cells sorted from blood. The subset: CD45RA-negative fraction. These TCRs come from a woman aged 25 to 39 in good health.

Remarks on this clone: The junction and the germline gene differ at one end; a read error may be behind it. This sample also contains other DNA sequences that code for the same CDR3. This chain uses TRBV7-9 with TRBJ2-1, with 12 nucleotides matching TRBD2. The V gene's germline CDR1 is SEHNR and CDR2 FQNEAQ (reference sequence). CDR3 length: 14 amino acids. CDR3 DNA sequence: TGTGCCAGCAGCCTAGCGGGAGGGCCCAATGAGCAGTTCTTC. It translates to CASSLAGGPNEQFF.

This chain connects TRBV28 to TRBJ2-2; no clear D. The V end was cut by 2 bases, the J end by 4 bases, with 8 bases between. The CDR3 is made up of 14 amino acids. CDR1 is MDHEN and CDR2 is SYDVKM in the germline V gene. The CDR3 nucleotides read TGTGCCAGCAGTTTACTTTCGGCCACCGGGGAGCTGTTTTTT. This sequence encodes CASSLLSATGELFF. The full variable domain, in which reference TRBV28 and TRBJ2-2 provide the parts outside the CDR3, is DVKVTQSSRYLVKRTGEKVFLECVQDMDHENMFWYRQDPGLGLRLIYFSYDVKMKEKGDIPEGYSVSREKKERFSLILESASTNQTSMYLCASSLLSATGELFFGEGSRLTVL.

The chain employs TRBV18 and TRBJ2-2; the match to TRBD1 covers 7 bases. The CDR3 extends over 16 amino acids. Germline V lookup: CDR1 KGHSH, CDR2 LQKENI. Trimming cost V 3 bases and J 1 base; bases outside gene matches: 5. CDR3 region: CASSPTGAGNTGELFF. The DNA of the CDR3 is TGTGCCAGCTCACCCACAGGGGCGGGGAACACCGGGGAGCTGTTTTTT.

V is TRBV7-6 and J is TRBJ1-4, with unresolved D. The CDR3 is 13 residues long. Germline V CDR1 and CDR2: SGHVS, FNYEAQ. The V gene lost 3 bases and the J gene lost 5 bases, with 7 bases spanning the gap. The CDR3 nucleotides read TGTGCCAGCAGCTTGGGTGAGAATGAAAAACTGTTTTTT. It yields the protein CASSLGENEKLFF.

This clone was observed a handful of times. The chain employs TRBV29-1 and TRBJ2-7; either TRBD1 or TRBD2 may supply D (6 bases each). Germline V gives CDR1 SQVTM, CDR2 ANQGSEA. This CDR3 comprises 13 residues. V was trimmed by 6 bases and J by 7 bases, leaving 19 bases between them. The CDR3 here is CSVVDRLDLEQYF. CDR3 DNA: TGCAGCGTCGTGGACAGACTAGATTTGGAGCAGTACTTC.

The CDR3 here is CASSDRLGETDTQYF. The CDR3 region has the DNA TGTGCCAGCAGTGACAGACTAGGAGAGACAGATACGCAGTATTTT. The chain employs TRBV28 and TRBJ2-3; maybe TRBD2 (6 bases). The germline V and J ends were trimmed by 5 bases and 3 bases, with 15 bases remaining between them. Germline V gene sequence: CDR1 MDHEN, CDR2 SYDVKM. CDR3 size: 15 residues.

V is TRBV7-2 and J is TRBJ2-7; D call uncertain. The CDR3 loop spans 14 amino acids. Germline V gene data show CDR1 as SGHTA and CDR2 as FQGNSA. Deletions cut 7 bases from V and 2 bases from J, with 15 bases between. In nucleotides, the CDR3 is TGTGCCAGCACTCAACCGACCCCTACCTACGAGCAGTACTTC. Its translation: CASTQPTPTYEQYF. Using reference TRBV7-2 and TRBJ2-7 for the parts outside the CDR3, the full variable domain is GAGVSQSPSNKVTEKGKDVELRCDPISGHTALYWYRQSLGQGLEFLIYFQGNSAPDKSGLPSDRFSAERTGGSVSTLTIQRTQQEDSAVYLCASTQPTPTYEQYFGPGTRLTVT.

The gene calls are TRBV6-5 and TRBJ2-6; unclear D gene. CDR1 and CDR2 from the germline V gene are MNHEY and SVGAGI. The CDR3 sequence is 15 residues long. V was cut by 0 bases and J by 4 bases, with 7 bases left in between. The CDR3: CASSYSGNGANVLTF. CDR3 DNA: TGTGCCAGCAGTTACTCGGGGAACGGGGCCAACGTCCTGACTTTC.

This clone was counted between two and nine times. This chain connects TRBV7-9 to TRBJ2-5; D uncertain. The CDR3 extends over 15 amino acids. CDR1 and CDR2 from the germline V gene are SEHNR and FQNEAQ (reference sequence). V dropped 0 bases and J dropped 5 bases, with 13 bases sitting between them. CDR3 amino acids: CASSLASLSSETQYF. CDR3 nucleotide sequence: TGTGCCAGCAGCTTAGCGTCCCTAAGTTCGGAGACCCAGTACTTC.

The J gene is TRBJ2-7, the V gene TRBV6-5, with 12 positions matching TRBD2. The CDR3 loop spans 15 amino acids. CDR1 and CDR2 from the germline V gene are MNHEY and SVGAGI. V lost 5 bases, J lost 6 bases, and 8 bases stayed unmatched. Written as DNA, the CDR3 is TGTGCCAGCAGTCGCCGACTAGCGGGAGTAGGCGAGCAGTACTTC. Protein sequence: CASSRRLAGVGEQYF.

This chain connects TRBV25-1 to TRBJ2-1; possibly TRBD2 for D (6 bases). This CDR3 has 18 amino acids. Trimming pared 2 bases from V and 1 base from J, leaving 18 bases between. Germline V CDR1 and CDR2: MGHDK, SYGVNS. The CDR3 DNA reads as TGTGCCAGCAGTGAAGCGCTTAGCGGCAACTTTTCCTACAATGAGCAGTTCTTC. Protein product: CASSEALSGNFSYNEQFF.

The V and J genes are TRBV7-7 and TRBJ2-5; TRBD2 matches 8 bases. The CDR3 consists of 14 residues. Germline loops: CDR1 SSHAT, CDR2 FNYEAQ (reference sequence). The junction had 7 bases not matched to a gene; V was cut back by 5 bases and J by 5 bases. The CDR3 region has the DNA TGTGCCAGCAGCCCGAGCGGGAGAGGGGAGACCCAGTACTTC. Amino acid sequence: CASSPSGRGETQYF.

The chain uses TRBV11-3 and TRBJ1-5; possible D gene TRBD1, 5 bases. The germline gives CDR1 SGHNT, CDR2 YENEEA. V lost 0 bases, J lost 0 bases, and 12 bases lay in between. The CDR3 length is 17 residues. The chain's CDR3 is CASSLDRWGNSNQPQHF. CDR3 nucleotides: TGTGCCAGCAGCTTAGACAGGTGGGGGAATAGCAATCAGCCCCAGCATTTT. Drawing the rest from reference TRBV11-3 and TRBJ1-5, the complete variable domain is EAGVVQSPRYKIIEKKQPVAFWCNPISGHNTLYWYLQNLGQGPELLIRYENEEAVDDSQLPKDRFSAERLKGVDSTLKIQPAELGDSAVYLCASSLDRWGNSNQPQHFGDGTRLSIL.